The TCR beta chain under discussion was sequenced for a study of beta chain features in type 1 diabetes. Study-level findings and limits: Moderate yet significant TCRB CDR3 shortening was seen in Type 1 diabetes patients in all four CD4+ subsets.

V lost 2 bases and J lost 1; bases outside the gene matches: 10. The CDR3 spans 17 residues. The germline gives CDR1 MNHNS, CDR2 SASEGT. The whole isolated RNA underwent reverse transcription, so sequencing captured expressed TCRB transcripts. The repertoire was sequenced with immunoSEQ multiplex PCR; TCRdb's copy has only in-frame clones and lacks some. The sample records about 47,000 clones, 35% to 55% being singletons. Populations isolated by sorting all had purity greater than 95%. A few counts support this clone. Its antigen is still unknown. The J gene is TRBJ2-5, the V gene TRBV6-1; 7 bases match TRBD2. The specimen sequenced was stem cell memory CD4+ T cells from blood. This receptor was taken from a man aged 30-40 years with type 1 diabetes. CDR3 in DNA: TGTGCCAGCAGTGAATTCGTGGGCGGGAGCGGCCAAGAGACCCAGTACTTC. It codes for CASSEFVGGSGQETQYF.